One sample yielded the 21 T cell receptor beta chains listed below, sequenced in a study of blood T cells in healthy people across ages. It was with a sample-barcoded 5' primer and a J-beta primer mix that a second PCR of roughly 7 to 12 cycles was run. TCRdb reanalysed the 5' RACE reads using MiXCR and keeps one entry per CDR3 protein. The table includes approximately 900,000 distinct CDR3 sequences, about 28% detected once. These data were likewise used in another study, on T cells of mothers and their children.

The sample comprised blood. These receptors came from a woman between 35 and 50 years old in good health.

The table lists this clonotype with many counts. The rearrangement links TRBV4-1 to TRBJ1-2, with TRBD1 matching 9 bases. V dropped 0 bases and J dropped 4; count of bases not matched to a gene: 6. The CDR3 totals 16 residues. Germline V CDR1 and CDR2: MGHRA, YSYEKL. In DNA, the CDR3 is TGCGCCAGCAGCCAAGAGGCTAGGGGACAGGGCTATGGCTACACCTTC. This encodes CASSQEARGQGYGYTF.

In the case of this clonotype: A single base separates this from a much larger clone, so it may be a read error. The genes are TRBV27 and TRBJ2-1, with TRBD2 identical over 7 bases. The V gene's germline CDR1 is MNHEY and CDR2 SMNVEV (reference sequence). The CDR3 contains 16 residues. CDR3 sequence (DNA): TGTGCCAGCACTGAGGTGGGAGGGGTGTCCTACGATGAGCAGTTCTTC. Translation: CASTEVGGVSYDEQFF.

DNA for the CDR3: TGTGCCAGCAGCCCTGACAGATCCACTAACACTGAAGCTTTCTTT. Protein product: CASSPDRSTNTEAFF. The J gene is TRBJ1-1, the V gene TRBV11-2, with D possibly matching TRBD1 (5 bases). The germline V gene encodes CDR1 SGHAT and CDR2 FQNNGV. Trimming cost V 5 bases and J 2 bases, with 15 bases left between them. The CDR3 spans 15 residues.

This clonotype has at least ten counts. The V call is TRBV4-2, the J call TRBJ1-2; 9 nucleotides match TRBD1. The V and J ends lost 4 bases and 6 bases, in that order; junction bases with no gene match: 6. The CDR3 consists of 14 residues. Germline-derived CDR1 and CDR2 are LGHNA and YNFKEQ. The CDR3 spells CASSRTGGADGYTF. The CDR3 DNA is TGTGCCAGCAGCCGCACAGGGGGCGCGGATGGCTACACCTTC.

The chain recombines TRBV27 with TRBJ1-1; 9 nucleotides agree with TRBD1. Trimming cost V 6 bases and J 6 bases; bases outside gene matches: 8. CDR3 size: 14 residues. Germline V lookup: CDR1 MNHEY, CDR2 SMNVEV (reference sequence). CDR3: CASRPGQGLSEAFF. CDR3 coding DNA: TGTGCCAGCAGGCCGGGACAGGGACTTTCTGAAGCTTTCTTT.

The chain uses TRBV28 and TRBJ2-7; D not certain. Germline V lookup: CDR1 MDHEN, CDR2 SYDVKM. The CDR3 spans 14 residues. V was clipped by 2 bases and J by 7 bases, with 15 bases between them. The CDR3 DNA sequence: TGTGCCAGCAGTTTAGGGGTTAGGTTGAATGAGCAGTACTTC. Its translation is CASSLGVRLNEQYF.

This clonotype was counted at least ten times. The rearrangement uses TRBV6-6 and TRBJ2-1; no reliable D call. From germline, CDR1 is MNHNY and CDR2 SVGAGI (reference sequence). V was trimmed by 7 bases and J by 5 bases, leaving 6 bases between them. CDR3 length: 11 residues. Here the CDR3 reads CASTGNNEQFF. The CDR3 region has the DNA TGTGCCAGCACCGGTAACAATGAGCAGTTCTTC.

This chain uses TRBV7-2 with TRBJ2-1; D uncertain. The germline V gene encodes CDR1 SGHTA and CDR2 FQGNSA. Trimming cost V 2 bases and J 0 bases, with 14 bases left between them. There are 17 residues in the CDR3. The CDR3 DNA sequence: TGTGCCAGCAGCTTAATCCAAGGTCAAAGCTCCTACAATGAGCAGTTCTTC. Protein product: CASSLIQGQSSYNEQFF.

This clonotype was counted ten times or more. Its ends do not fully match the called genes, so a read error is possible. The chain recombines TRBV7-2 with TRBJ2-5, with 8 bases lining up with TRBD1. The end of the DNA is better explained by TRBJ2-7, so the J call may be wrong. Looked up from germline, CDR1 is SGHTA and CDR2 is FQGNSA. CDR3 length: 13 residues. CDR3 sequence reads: CASSLKDRGEQYF. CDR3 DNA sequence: TGTGCTAGCAGCCTCAAAGACAGGGGCGAGCAGTACTTC.

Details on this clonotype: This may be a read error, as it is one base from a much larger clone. The CDR3 DNA reads TGTGCCAGCAGGCCTGACAGGATTAATCAGCCCCAGCATTTT. This translates into CASRPDRINQPQHF. V and J are TRBV6-6 and TRBJ1-5, with D maybe TRBD1 (6 bases). The V and J ends lost 6 bases and 4 bases respectively, with 13 bases between them. CDR1 and CDR2 (germline): MNHNY, SVGAGI (reference sequence). The CDR3 runs to 14 residues.

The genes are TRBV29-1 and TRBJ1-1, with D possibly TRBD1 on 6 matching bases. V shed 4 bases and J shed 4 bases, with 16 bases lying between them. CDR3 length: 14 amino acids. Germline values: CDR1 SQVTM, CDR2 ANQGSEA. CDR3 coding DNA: TGCAGCGTTGGTGGGGGGCGAGGTGGCACTGAAGCTTTCTTT. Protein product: CSVGGGRGGTEAFF.

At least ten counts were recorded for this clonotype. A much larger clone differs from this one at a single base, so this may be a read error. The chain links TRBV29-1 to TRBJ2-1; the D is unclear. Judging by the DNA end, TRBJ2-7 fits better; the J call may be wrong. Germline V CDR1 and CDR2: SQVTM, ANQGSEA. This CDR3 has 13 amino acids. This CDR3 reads CSAFRPSYNEQYF. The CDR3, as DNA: TGCAGCGCGTTCCGCCCTTCCTACAATGAGCAGTACTTC.

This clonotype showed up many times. In DNA, the CDR3 is TGCAGTGTCCGCGCCCCCGCGGGGCTCACAGATACGCAGTATTTT. Its protein is CSVRAPAGLTDTQYF. The J gene is TRBJ2-3, the V gene TRBV20-1, with D possibly being TRBD2 (6 bases). The CDR3 totals 15 residues. Germline V lookup: CDR1 DFQATT, CDR2 SNEGSKA (reference sequence). Trimming took off 7 bases at V and 2 bases at J, with 19 bases between the two ends.

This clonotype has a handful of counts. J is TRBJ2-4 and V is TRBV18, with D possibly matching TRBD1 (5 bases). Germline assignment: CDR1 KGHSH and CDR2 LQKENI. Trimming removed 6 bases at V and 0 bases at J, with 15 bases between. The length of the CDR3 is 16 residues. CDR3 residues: CASSQGRDRAKNIQYF. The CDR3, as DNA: TGTGCCAGCTCCCAAGGCCGCGACAGAGCCAAAAACATTCAGTACTTC.

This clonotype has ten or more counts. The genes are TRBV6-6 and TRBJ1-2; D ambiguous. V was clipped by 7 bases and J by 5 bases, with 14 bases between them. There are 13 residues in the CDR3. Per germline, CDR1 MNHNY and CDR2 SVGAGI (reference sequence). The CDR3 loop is CASMSSRPYGYTF. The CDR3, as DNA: TGTGCCAGCATGAGTTCGAGGCCATATGGCTACACCTTC.

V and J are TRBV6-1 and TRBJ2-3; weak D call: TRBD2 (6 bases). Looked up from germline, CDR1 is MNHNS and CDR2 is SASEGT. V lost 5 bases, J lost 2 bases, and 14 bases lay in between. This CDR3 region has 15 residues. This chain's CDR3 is CASSLDYSTTDTQYF. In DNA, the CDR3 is TGTGCCAGCAGTCTGGACTATTCGACCACAGATACGCAGTATTTT.

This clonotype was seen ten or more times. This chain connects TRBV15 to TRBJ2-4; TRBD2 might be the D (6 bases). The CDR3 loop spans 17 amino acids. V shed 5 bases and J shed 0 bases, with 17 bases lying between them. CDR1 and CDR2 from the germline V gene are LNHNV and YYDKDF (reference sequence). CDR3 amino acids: CATSPEKGGLAKNIQYF. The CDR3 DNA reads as TGTGCCACCAGCCCAGAGAAGGGAGGACTAGCCAAAAACATTCAGTACTTC.

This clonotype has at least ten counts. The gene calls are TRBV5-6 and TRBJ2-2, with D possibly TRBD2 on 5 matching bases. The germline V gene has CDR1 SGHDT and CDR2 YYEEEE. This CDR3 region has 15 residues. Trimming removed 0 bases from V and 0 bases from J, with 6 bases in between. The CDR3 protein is CASSLAGTNTGELFF. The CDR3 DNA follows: TGTGCCAGCAGCTTGGCGGGGACGAACACCGGGGAGCTGTTTTTT.

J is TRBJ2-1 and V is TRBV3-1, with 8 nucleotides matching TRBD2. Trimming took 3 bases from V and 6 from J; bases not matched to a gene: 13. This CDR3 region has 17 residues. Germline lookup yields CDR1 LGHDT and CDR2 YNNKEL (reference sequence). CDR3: CASSQGSWGGGCNEQFF. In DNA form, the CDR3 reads TGTGCCAGCAGCCAGGGGTCCTGGGGCGGGGGGTGCAATGAGCAGTTCTTC.

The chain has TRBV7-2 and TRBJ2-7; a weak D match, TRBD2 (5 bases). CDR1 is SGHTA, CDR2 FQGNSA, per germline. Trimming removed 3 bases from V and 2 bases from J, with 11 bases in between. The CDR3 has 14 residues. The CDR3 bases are TGTGCCAGCAGCTTTGAGGGATCCGCCTACGAGCAGTACTTC. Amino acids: CASSFEGSAYEQYF.

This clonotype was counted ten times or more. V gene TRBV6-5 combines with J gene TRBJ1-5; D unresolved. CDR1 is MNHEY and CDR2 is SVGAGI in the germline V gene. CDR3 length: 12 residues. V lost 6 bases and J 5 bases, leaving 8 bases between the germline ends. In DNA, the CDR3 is TGTGCCAGCAGGGCAGGAGATCAGCCCCAGCATTTT. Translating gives CASRAGDQPQHF.